These T cell receptor beta chains were read from a single sample in a study of blood T cell repertoires in COVID-19. TCRdb keeps only in-frame clones here, not all; method: immunoSEQ multiplex PCR. This sample yields approximately 53,000 clones, of which 83% are seen a single time; over 15% belongs to the top ten. Sample: peripheral blood. The receptor set was obtained from a man aged 40-50 years with acute or convalescent COVID-19. The CDR3 runs from the conserved cysteine through the conserved F or W. Each record gives: J gene, clone size, D gene, V gene, CDR3 DNA, CDR3 protein. The D gene is left open where the match is weak. Not every row has a clone size; where given, it reads once, few, many or a size class.

J: TRBJ1-6; size: few; D: NA; V: TRBV19; DNA: TGTGCCAGTAGTATTTTCGGACAGCCACTTTCACCCCTCCACTTT; CDR3: CASSIFGQPLSPLHF
J: TRBJ1-2; size: NA; D: TRBD1; V: TRBV7-9; DNA: TGTGCCAGCAGCCATCGACAGGGACCTAACTATGGCTACACCTTC; CDR3: CASSHRQGPNYGYTF
J: TRBJ1-2; size: NA; D: NA; V: TRBV12-3/TRBV12-4; DNA: TGTGCCAGCAGCCAAGGGGACTGGGGCTACACCTTC; CDR3: CASSQGDWGYTF
J: TRBJ1-1; size: NA; D: NA; V: TRBV7-9; DNA: TGTGCCAGCAGCCCTCCCCTGAACACTGAAGCTTTCTTT; CDR3: CASSPPLNTEAFF
J: TRBJ1-5; size: NA; D: NA; V: TRBV23-1; DNA: TGCGCCAGCAGTCAAAGTCGGGGTTCCGGGGAGCCCCAGCATTTT; CDR3: CASSQSRGSGEPQHF
J: TRBJ2-1; size: NA; D: TRBD2; V: TRBV5-4; DNA: TGTGCCAGCAGCCCCTGGACTAGTAGCAATGAGCAGTTCTTC; CDR3: CASSPWTSSNEQFF
J: TRBJ2-1; size: NA; D: NA; V: TRBV30; DNA: TGTGCCTGGATCACAAAACAGCCCGGCCGGGGGCAGTTCTTC; CDR3: CAWITKQPGRGQFF
J: TRBJ2-2; size: NA; D: TRBD1; V: TRBV7-2; DNA: TGTGCCAGCAGCCCCGGGACAGAAGAAGGGGAGCTGTTTTTT; CDR3: CASSPGTEEGELFF
J: TRBJ1-5; size: few; D: TRBD1; V: TRBV5-5; DNA: TGTGCCAGCAGCCCGACAGGGGACCGCAATCAGCCCCAGCATTTT; CDR3: CASSPTGDRNQPQHF
J: TRBJ2-3; size: NA; D: TRBD2; V: TRBV5-1; DNA: TGCGCCAGCAGCTTTAGCGGGAGATCAGATACGCAGTATTTT; CDR3: CASSFSGRSDTQYF
J: TRBJ2-1; size: NA; D: TRBD2; V: TRBV18; DNA: TGTGCCAGCTCACCGTTAGCGGGAGAGAATGAGCAGTTCTTC; CDR3: CASSPLAGENEQFF
J: TRBJ1-5; size: NA; D: TRBD1; V: TRBV24-1; DNA: TGTGCCACCAGTGATGACGGACAGGGGTGGAATCAGCCCCAGCATTTT; CDR3: CATSDDGQGWNQPQHF
J: TRBJ2-3; size: NA; D: TRBD2; V: TRBV27; DNA: TGTGCCAGCAGTTTCCGGGAGGGCCTCGCAGATACGCAGTATTTT; CDR3: CASSFREGLADTQYF
J: TRBJ1-4; size: NA; D: TRBD1; V: TRBV18; DNA: TGTGCCAGCTCACTCCGGGACAGGGTAAATGAAAAACTGTTTTTT; CDR3: CASSLRDRVNEKLFF
J: TRBJ2-1; size: NA; D: TRBD1; V: TRBV5-1; DNA: TGCGCCAGCAGCTCCAACAGGGGGGTTAGAGACAATGAGCAGTTCTTC; CDR3: CASSSNRGVRDNEQFF
J: TRBJ1-2; size: NA; D: TRBD1; V: TRBV5-4; DNA: TGTGCCAGCAGCTTGGGGGACAGGGGGTATGGCTACACCTTC; CDR3: CASSLGDRGYGYTF
J: TRBJ2-5; size: NA; D: NA; V: TRBV10-3; DNA: TGTGCCATCAGTGAGGGACCCGGGACACTGCAAGAGACCCAGTACTTC; CDR3: CAISEGPGTLQETQYF
J: TRBJ2-3; size: once; D: NA; V: TRBV7-2; DNA: TGTGCCAGCGAGAGCCTCGCTCCCACAGATACGCAGTATTTT; CDR3: CASESLAPTDTQYF
J: TRBJ1-1; size: NA; D: NA; V: TRBV5-1; DNA: TGCGCCAGCAGCTTGACAGGGTATGACACTGAAGCTTTCTTT; CDR3: CASSLTGYDTEAFF
J: TRBJ1-5; size: NA; D: NA; V: TRBV24-1; DNA: TGTGCCAGCTCTTCCCGGGGGGCGGGGCAGCCCCAGCATTTT; CDR3: CASSSRGAGQPQHF
J: TRBJ2-5; size: NA; D: TRBD1; V: TRBV3-1/TRBV3-2; DNA: TGTGCCAGCAGCCAAAGCCGGGACAGGGGAGAGACCCAGTACTTC; CDR3: CASSQSRDRGETQYF
J: TRBJ1-3; size: NA; D: TRBD1; V: TRBV18; DNA: TGTGCCAGCTCTCGACAGGGTACGGGAAACACCATATATTTT; CDR3: CASSRQGTGNTIYF
J: TRBJ2-3; size: NA; D: NA; V: TRBV2; DNA: TGTGCCAGCAGTGAAGCGCTTCGGGCAGGGGGGGATACGCAGTATTTT; CDR3: CASSEALRAGGDTQYF
J: TRBJ1-2; size: NA; D: TRBD1; V: TRBV18; DNA: TGTGCCAGCTCGGAGGACAGGGGTAAGAGTAAGACCTTC; CDR3: CASSEDRGKSKTF